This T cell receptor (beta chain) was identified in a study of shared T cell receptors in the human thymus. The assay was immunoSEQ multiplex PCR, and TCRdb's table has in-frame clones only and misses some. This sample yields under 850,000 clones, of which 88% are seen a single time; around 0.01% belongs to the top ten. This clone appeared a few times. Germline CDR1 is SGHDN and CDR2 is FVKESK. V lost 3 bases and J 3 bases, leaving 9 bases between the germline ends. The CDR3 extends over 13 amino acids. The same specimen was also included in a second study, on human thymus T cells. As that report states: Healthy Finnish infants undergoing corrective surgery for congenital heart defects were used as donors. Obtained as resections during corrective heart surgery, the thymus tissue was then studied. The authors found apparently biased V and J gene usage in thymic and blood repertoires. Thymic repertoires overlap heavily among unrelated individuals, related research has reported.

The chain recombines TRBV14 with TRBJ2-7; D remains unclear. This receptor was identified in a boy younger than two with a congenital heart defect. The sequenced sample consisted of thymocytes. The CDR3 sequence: CASSQSFFYEQYF. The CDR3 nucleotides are TGTGCCAGCAGCCAGAGCTTCTTCTACGAGCAGTACTTC.